This is a list of T cell receptor beta chains from one sample in a study of shared clonotypes between healthy human individuals. The repertoire was sequenced with immunoSEQ multiplex PCR; TCRdb's copy has only in-frame clones and lacks some. This table has 2,500,000 or so clones, 85% to 95% appearing once. Material: naive CD4+ T cells from PBMCs. These receptor sequences come from a young man in good health. Some clones in this sample may be carry-over from other donors' samples. Both conserved end residues are part of each CDR3. Fields, in order: V gene, clone size, J gene, D gene, CDR3 protein, CDR3 DNA. A D gene is named only where the DNA matches it firmly. A clone size is listed for some rows: how often the clone was seen (once, few, many), or a class if it is expanded.

TRBV5-6	once	TRBJ1-2	.	CASSLNRDYGYTF	TGTGCCAGCAGCTTGAACAGGGACTATGGCTACACCTTC
TRBV18	.	TRBJ1-2	.	CASSPRLTPAQNNYGYTF	TGTGCCAGCTCACCTAGGCTAACACCCGCCCAAAACAACTATGGCTACACCTTC
TRBV28	.	TRBJ1-1	TRBD1	CASRGSGGNTEAFF	TGTGCCAGCAGGGGATCAGGGGGGAACACTGAAGCTTTCTTT
TRBV5-1	.	TRBJ2-3	.	CASSLGGSSTDTQYF	TGCGCCAGCAGCTTGGGCGGCTCTAGCACAGATACGCAGTATTTT
TRBV28	.	TRBJ1-2	.	CASSFRGAYGYTF	TGTGCCAGCAGTTTTAGGGGGGCTTATGGCTACACCTTC
TRBV4-2	.	TRBJ1-2	TRBD1	CASSPSRGPRYGYTF	TGTGCCAGCAGCCCAAGCAGGGGGCCGAGATATGGCTACACCTTC
TRBV4-2	.	TRBJ2-7	TRBD1	CASSHETGVEQYF	TGTGCCAGCAGCCACGAGACAGGGGTCGAGCAGTACTTC
TRBV18	few	TRBJ2-6	.	CASSPNKGANVLTF	TGTGCCAGCTCACCGAACAAGGGGGCCAACGTCCTGACTTTC
TRBV5-1	few	TRBJ1-2	TRBD1	CASSFPGGLDGYTF	TGCGCCAGCAGCTTTCCAGGGGGCCTTGATGGCTACACCTTC
TRBV5-8	.	TRBJ1-5	.	CASTIGGLSNQPQHF	TGTGCCAGCACTATAGGGGGACTTAGCAATCAGCCCCAGCATTTT
TRBV7-2	.	TRBJ1-1	TRBD1	CASSLARTGGNTEAFF	TGTGCCAGCAGCTTAGCGCGTACAGGGGGGAACACTGAAGCTTTCTTT
TRBV28	.	TRBJ1-5	.	CASSLTQDPVGYSNQPQHF	TGTGCCAGCAGTTTAACTCAAGACCCAGTGGGGTATAGCAATCAGCCCCAGCATTTT
TRBV28	once	TRBJ1-2	.	CASSSQPGREGTLRGGYTF	TGTGCCAGCAGTTCCCAGCCAGGTCGGGAGGGGACACTCAGGGGAGGCTACACCTTC
TRBV7-2	.	TRBJ2-7	TRBD1	CASSLAGRGFAYEQYF	TGTGCCAGCAGCTTAGCCGGCAGGGGGTTTGCCTACGAGCAGTACTTC
TRBV18	.	TRBJ2-2	.	CASSPYQRGWTGELFF	TGTGCCAGCTCACCATACCAGAGGGGATGGACCGGGGAGCTGTTTTTT
TRBV28	.	TRBJ2-5	.	CATLSTGEGETQYF	TGTGCCACTCTTTCGACAGGGGAGGGGGAGACCCAGTACTTC
TRBV28	.	TRBJ1-3	.	CASNYQGSFGGNTIYF	TGTGCCAGCAACTATCAGGGTTCCTTTGGGGGAAACACCATATATTTT
TRBV7-2	.	TRBJ2-1	TRBD2	CASSAGSSGYEQFF	TGTGCCAGCAGCGCCGGATCTAGCGGGTACGAGCAGTTCTTC
TRBV19	.	TRBJ2-7	.	CASSVRGGSWDDEQYF	TGTGCCAGTAGCGTCCGGGGTGGAAGCTGGGACGACGAGCAGTACTTC
TRBV27	.	TRBJ1-2	TRBD1	CASSYYPDRAVGYTF	TGTGCCAGCAGTTATTACCCCGACAGGGCGGTCGGCTACACCTTC
TRBV6-1	.	TRBJ1-1	.	CASSEAHAFF	TGTGCCAGCAGTGAAGCGCATGCTTTCTTT
TRBV15	.	TRBJ2-3	.	CATQLNQLGVSDTQYF	TGTGCCACCCAGCTCAACCAACTCGGGGTATCAGATACGCAGTATTTT